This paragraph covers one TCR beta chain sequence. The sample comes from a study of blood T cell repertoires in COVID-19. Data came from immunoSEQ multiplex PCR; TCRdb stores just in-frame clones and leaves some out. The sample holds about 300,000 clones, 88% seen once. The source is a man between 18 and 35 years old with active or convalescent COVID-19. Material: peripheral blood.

The DNA for the CDR3 is TGTGCCAGCAGCCAACTGTACGGACTAGCGAATGAGCAGTTCTTC. Encoded protein: CASSQLYGLANEQFF. The genes are TRBV3-1 (or the pseudogene TRBV3-2) and TRBJ2-1; 9 positions agree with TRBD2. The length of the CDR3 is 15 residues. Germline trimming cut 2 bases from V and 7 bases from J; bases unmatched to any gene: 6. Germline V gene lookup returns CDR1 LGHDT and CDR2 YNNKEL (reference sequence).